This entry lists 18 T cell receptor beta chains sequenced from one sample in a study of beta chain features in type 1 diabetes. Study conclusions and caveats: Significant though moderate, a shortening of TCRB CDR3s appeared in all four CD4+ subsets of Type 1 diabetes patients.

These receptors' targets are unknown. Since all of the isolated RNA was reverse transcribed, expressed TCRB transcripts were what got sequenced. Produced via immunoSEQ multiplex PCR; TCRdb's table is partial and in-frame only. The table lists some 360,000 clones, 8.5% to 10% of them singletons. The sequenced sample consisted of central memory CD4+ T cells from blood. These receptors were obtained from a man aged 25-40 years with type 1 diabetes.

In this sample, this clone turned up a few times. The CDR3 region has the DNA TGTGCCAGCAGAACTACAGGGGGCGGGGAGACCCAGTACTTC. This gives the protein CASRTTGGGETQYF. The J gene is TRBJ2-5, the V gene TRBV6-5; TRBD1 matches 9 bases. The length of the CDR3 is 14 residues. V was clipped by 6 bases and J by 5 bases; unmatched bases: 7. Looked up from germline, CDR1 is MNHEY and CDR2 is SVGAGI.

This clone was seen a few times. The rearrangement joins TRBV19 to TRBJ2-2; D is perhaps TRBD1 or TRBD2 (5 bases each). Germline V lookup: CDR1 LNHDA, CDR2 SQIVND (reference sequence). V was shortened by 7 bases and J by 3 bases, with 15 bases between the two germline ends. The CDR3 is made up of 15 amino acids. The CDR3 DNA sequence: TGTGCCAGTACAGAGGGGTATGCTCACACCGGGGAGCTGTTTTTT. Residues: CASTEGYAHTGELFF.

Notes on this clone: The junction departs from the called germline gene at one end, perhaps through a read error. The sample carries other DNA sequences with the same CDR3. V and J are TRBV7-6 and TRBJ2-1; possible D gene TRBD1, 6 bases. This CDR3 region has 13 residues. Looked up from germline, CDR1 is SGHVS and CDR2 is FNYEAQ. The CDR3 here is CASSLSEGDEQFF. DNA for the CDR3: TGTGCTAGCAGCTTATCTGAGGGGGATGAGCAGTTCTTC.

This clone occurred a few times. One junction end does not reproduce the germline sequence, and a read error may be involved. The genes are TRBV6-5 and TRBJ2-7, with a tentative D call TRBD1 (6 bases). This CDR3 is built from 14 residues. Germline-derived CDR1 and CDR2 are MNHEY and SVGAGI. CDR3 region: CASTGDTISDEQYF. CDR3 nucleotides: TGTGCCAGCACCGGGGACACCATCTCCGACGAGCAGTACTTC.

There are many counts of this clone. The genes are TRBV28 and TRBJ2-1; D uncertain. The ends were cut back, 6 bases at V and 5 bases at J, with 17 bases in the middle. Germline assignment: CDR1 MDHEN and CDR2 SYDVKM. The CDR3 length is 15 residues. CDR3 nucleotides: TGTGCCAGCAGACTTGGGCCCGGACCAAACAATGAGCAGTTCTTC. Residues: CASRLGPGPNNEQFF.

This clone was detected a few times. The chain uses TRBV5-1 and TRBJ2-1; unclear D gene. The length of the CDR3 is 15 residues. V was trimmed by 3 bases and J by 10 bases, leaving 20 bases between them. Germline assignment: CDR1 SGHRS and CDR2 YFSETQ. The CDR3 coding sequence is TGCGCCAGCAGCTGGTCCGGGCCGAGGATTGAAGAGCAGTTCTTC. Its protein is CASSWSGPRIEEQFF.

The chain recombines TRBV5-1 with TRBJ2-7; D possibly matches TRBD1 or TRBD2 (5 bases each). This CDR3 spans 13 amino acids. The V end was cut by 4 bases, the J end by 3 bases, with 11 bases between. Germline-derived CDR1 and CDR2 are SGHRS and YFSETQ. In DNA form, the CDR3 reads TGCGCCAGCAGCCGGGACGTCGGCTACGAGCAGTACTTC. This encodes CASSRDVGYEQYF.

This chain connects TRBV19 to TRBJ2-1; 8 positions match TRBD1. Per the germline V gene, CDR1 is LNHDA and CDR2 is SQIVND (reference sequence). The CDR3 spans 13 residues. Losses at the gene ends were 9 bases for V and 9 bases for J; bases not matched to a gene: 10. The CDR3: CASGQGDFGEQFF. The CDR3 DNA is TGTGCCAGCGGACAGGGAGATTTCGGTGAGCAGTTCTTC.

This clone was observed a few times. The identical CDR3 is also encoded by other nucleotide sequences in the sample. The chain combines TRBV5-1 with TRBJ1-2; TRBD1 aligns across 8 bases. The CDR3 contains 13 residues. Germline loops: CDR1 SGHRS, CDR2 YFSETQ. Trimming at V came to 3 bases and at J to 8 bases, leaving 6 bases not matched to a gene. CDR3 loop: CASSSGQGGGYTF. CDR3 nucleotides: TGCGCCAGCAGCTCTGGACAGGGAGGCGGCTACACCTTC.

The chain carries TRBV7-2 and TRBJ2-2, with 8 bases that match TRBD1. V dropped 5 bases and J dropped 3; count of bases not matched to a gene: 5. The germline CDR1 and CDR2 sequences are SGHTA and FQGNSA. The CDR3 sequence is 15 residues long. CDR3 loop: CASSRQGRDTGELFF. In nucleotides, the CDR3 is TGTGCCAGCAGCAGACAGGGGCGAGACACCGGGGAGCTGTTTTTT.

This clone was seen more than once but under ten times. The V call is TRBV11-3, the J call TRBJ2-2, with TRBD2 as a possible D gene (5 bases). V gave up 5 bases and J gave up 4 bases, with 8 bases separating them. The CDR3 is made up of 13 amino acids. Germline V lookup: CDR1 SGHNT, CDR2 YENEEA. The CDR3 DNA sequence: TGTGCCAGCAGCGAGAGGGCCACCGGGGAGCTGTTTTTT. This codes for CASSERATGELFF.

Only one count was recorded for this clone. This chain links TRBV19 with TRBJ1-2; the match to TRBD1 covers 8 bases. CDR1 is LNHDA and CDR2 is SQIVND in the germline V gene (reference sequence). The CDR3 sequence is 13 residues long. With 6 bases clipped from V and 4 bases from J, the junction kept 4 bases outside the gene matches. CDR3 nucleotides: TGTGCCAGTAGGGACAGGGACCTCTATGGCTACACCTTC. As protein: CASRDRDLYGYTF.

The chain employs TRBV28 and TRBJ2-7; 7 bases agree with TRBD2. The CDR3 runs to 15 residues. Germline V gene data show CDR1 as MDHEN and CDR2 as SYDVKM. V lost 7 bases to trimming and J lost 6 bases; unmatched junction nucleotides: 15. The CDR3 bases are TGTGCCAGCACCCCTGGCGGGCTAGCGGAAGCCGAGCAGTACTTC. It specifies CASTPGGLAEAEQYF.

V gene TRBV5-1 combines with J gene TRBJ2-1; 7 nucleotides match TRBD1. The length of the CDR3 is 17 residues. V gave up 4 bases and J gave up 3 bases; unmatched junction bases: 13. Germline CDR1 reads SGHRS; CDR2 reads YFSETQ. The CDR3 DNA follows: TGCGCCAGCAGCATCAAAAGCAAGGGGGCGAACTACAATGAGCAGTTCTTC. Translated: CASSIKSKGANYNEQFF.

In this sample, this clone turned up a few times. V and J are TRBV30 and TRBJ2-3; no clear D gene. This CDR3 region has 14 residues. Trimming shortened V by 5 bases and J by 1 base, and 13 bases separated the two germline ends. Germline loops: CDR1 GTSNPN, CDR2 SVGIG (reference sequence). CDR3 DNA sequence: TGTGCCTGGGCCTTGGAAGGAGGCACAGATACGCAGTATTTT. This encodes CAWALEGGTDTQYF.

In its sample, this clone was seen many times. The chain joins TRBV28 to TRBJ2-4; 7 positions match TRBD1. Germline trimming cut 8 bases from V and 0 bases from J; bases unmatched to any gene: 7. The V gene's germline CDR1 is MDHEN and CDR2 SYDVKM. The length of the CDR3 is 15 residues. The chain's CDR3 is CASLDRDLAKNIQYF. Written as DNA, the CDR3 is TGTGCCAGCCTAGACAGGGACCTAGCCAAAAACATTCAGTACTTC.

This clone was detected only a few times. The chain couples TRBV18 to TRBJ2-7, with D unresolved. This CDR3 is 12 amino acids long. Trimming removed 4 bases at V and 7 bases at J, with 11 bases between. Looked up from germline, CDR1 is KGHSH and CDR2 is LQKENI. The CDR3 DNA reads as TGTGCCAGCTCACAGAGGCAGGTTGAGCAGTACTTC. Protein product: CASSQRQVEQYF.

CDR3 in DNA: TGTGCCAGCAGCTTGGGACTCGGATACAATGAGCAGTTCTTC. It specifies CASSLGLGYNEQFF. The chain couples TRBV5-6 to TRBJ2-1; D ambiguous. Trimming took off 0 bases at V and 4 bases at J, with 8 bases between the two ends. The germline gives CDR1 SGHDT, CDR2 YYEEEE. This CDR3 comprises 14 residues.